The 27 T cell receptor beta chains listed next were all sequenced from one sample in a study of cytomegalovirus exposure and HLA in healthy donors. In the PCR, 60 Vbeta and 13 Jbeta primers were used. TCRdb's table, derived via immunoSEQ multiplex PCR, lists solely in-frame clones and lacks some. Among about 130,000 clones listed, 17% were seen once. Sequencing was performed on PBMCs. The receptors come from a female donor in good health and CMV-seropositive.

This clone has more than one count but fewer than ten. The rearrangement joins TRBV29-1 to TRBJ1-2; 8 bases match TRBD1. Germline trimming cut 5 bases from V and 2 bases from J; bases unmatched to any gene: 7. This CDR3 contains 14 residues. The germline CDR1 and CDR2 sequences are SQVTM and ANQGSEA. The CDR3 bases are TGCAGCGTTCCCAGGACAGGGCAGAACTATGGCTACACCTTC. Its translation is CSVPRTGQNYGYTF.

This clone was seen a few times. CDR3 in DNA: TGTGCCAGCAGCGGGACAGGAAAAAGATTGGAGACCCAGTACTTC. Translation: CASSGTGKRLETQYF. This chain connects TRBV9 to TRBJ2-5; 7 nucleotides agree with TRBD1. V dropped 3 bases and J dropped 5; count of bases not matched to a gene: 10. The CDR3 is made up of 15 amino acids. Looked up from germline, CDR1 is SGDLS and CDR2 is YYNGEE.

The gene calls are TRBV19 and TRBJ1-1; possible D gene TRBD1, 6 bases. This CDR3 is built from 19 residues. The germline V gene has CDR1 LNHDA and CDR2 SQIVND (reference sequence). V lost 7 bases and J lost 1, with 28 bases in between. The CDR3 coding sequence is TGTGCCAGTAAGGTAAATACGGGACAAGGGCTTGGTCGGAACACTGAAGCTTTCTTT. Translated: CASKVNTGQGLGRNTEAFF.

V gene TRBV7-9 combines with J gene TRBJ1-1, with 9 bases matching TRBD1. The V and J ends lost 0 bases and 4 bases, in that order; junction bases with no gene match: 3. This CDR3 has 15 residues. The germline V gene encodes CDR1 SEHNR and CDR2 FQNEAQ (reference sequence). The CDR3 DNA reads as TGTGCCAGCAGCTTAGCACAGGGGGCCAGCACTGAAGCTTTCTTT. Amino acid sequence: CASSLAQGASTEAFF.

V usage is TRBV27 and J usage is TRBJ2-6; D ambiguous. The CDR3 covers 15 residues. CDR1 and CDR2 from the germline V gene are MNHEY and SMNVEV (reference sequence). V was cut by 2 bases and J by 0 bases, with 5 bases left in between. The CDR3 sequence: CASSLVYSGANVLTF. In DNA form, the CDR3 reads TGTGCCAGCAGTTTAGTGTACTCTGGGGCCAACGTCCTGACTTTC.

This clone occurred a few times. The chain combines TRBV4-1 with TRBJ1-6, with a possible D match to TRBD1 (5 bases). CDR1 and CDR2 from the germline V gene are MGHRA and YSYEKL. This CDR3 spans 15 amino acids. The germline V and J ends were trimmed by 3 bases and 6 bases, with 12 bases remaining between them. The CDR3 sequence is CASSQAGRGNSPLHF. The CDR3 nucleotides read TGCGCCAGCAGCCAGGCGGGGAGGGGTAATTCACCCCTCCACTTT.

The rearrangement links TRBV19 to TRBJ2-7; the D gene is possibly TRBD1 (6 bases). The CDR3 has 12 amino acids. Per the germline V gene, CDR1 is LNHDA and CDR2 is SQIVND (reference sequence). V was trimmed by 4 bases and J by 8 bases, leaving 12 bases between them. The CDR3, as DNA: TGTGCCAGTAGTACACAGGGCGGTAAGCAGTACTTC. Residues: CASSTQGGKQYF.

This clone was seen only a few times. The J gene is TRBJ1-2, the V gene TRBV7-2; D remains unclear. The CDR3 runs to 14 residues. V gave up 5 bases and J gave up 5 bases, with 15 bases separating them. Germline-derived CDR1 and CDR2 are SGHTA and FQGNSA. The CDR3 bases are TGTGCCAGCAGCACAGATACCGGCGGGTATGGCTACACCTTC. This gives the protein CASSTDTGGYGYTF. The complete variable domain, with remaining parts taken from reference TRBV7-2 and TRBJ1-2, reads GAGVSQSPSNKVTEKGKDVELRCDPISGHTALYWYRQSLGQGLEFLIYFQGNSAPDKSGLPSDRFSAERTGGSVSTLTIQRTQQEDSAVYLCASSTDTGGYGYTFGSGTRLTVV.

J is TRBJ2-2 and V is TRBV1; the table's D call TRBD1 went unverified against the DNA. TRBV1 is designated a pseudogene. There are 13 residues in the CDR3. The CDR3 region is CTSSQIWHGELFF. Here the CDR3 DNA reads TGCACCAGCAGCCAGATTTGGCACGGGGAGCTGTTTTTT.

This clone is a singleton in its sample. The chain couples TRBV13 to TRBJ2-3, with 10 bases aligning to TRBD2. The germline V gene has CDR1 PRHDT and CDR2 FYEKMQ (reference sequence). This CDR3 has 16 amino acids. V lost 6 bases to trimming and J lost 3 bases; unmatched junction nucleotides: 9. CDR3 in amino acids: CASRPASGRATDTQYF. Here the CDR3 DNA reads TGTGCCAGCAGACCGGCTAGCGGGAGAGCGACAGATACGCAGTATTTT. The variable domain in full, with the rest retrieved from reference TRBV13 and TRBJ2-3, is AAGVIQSPRHLIKEKRETATLKCYPIPRHDTVYWYQQGPGQDPQFLISFYEKMQSDKGSIPDRFSAQQFSDYHSELNMSSLELGDSALYFCASRPASGRATDTQYFGPGTRLTVL.

Concerning this clone: Because the CDR3's place on the DNA is in doubt, the DNA is left out and the CDR3 is given as listed by TCRdb. The chain employs TRBV27 and TRBJ1-4; the D call TRBD1 from the table was never checked on the DNA. Germline-derived CDR1 and CDR2 are MNHEY and SMNVEV (reference sequence). With termini counted, the CDR3 has 16 amino acids. The chain's CDR3 is CASSFGPGGGNEKLFF.

Concerning this clone: Germline and junction disagree at one end, which may indicate a read error. This chain joins TRBV28 and TRBJ2-7, with 10 bases identical to TRBD2. The CDR3 spans 15 residues. Germline V CDR1 and CDR2: MDHEN, SYDVKM. The CDR3 nucleotides are TGTGCCAGCAGCTTATATAGCGGGAGGTTGTACGAGCAGTACTTC. It yields the protein CASSLYSGRLYEQYF.

V gene TRBV28 combines with J gene TRBJ2-1, with D perhaps TRBD2 (6 bases). V was cut by 6 bases and J by 2 bases, with 17 bases left in between. Per the germline V gene, CDR1 is MDHEN and CDR2 is SYDVKM. CDR3 length equals 16 residues. The CDR3 protein is CASRGVVADAYNEQFF. For the CDR3, the DNA is TGTGCCAGCAGAGGGGTGGTAGCGGATGCCTACAATGAGCAGTTCTTC.

Worth noting for this clone: This specimen includes other DNA sequences encoding the same CDR3. The V and J genes are TRBV7-9 and TRBJ2-5; 10 nucleotides align to TRBD1. After removal of 4 bases from V and 2 bases from J, the junction contained 1 base not matched to a gene. The CDR3 runs to 14 residues. Per germline, CDR1 SEHNR and CDR2 FQNEAQ (reference sequence). CDR3 sequence: CASSSDRGQETQYF. In DNA form, the CDR3 reads TGTGCCAGCAGCTCGGACAGGGGGCAAGAGACCCAGTACTTC.

This clone has a count of ten or more. The gene calls are TRBV6-6 and TRBJ2-1, with D perhaps TRBD1 (6 bases). Germline CDR1 and CDR2: MNHNY and SVGAGI (reference sequence). This CDR3 is built from 14 residues. The V gene lost 7 bases and the J gene lost 2 bases, with 12 bases spanning the gap. CDR3 region: CASTGTGTYNEQFF. The CDR3 coding sequence is TGTGCCAGCACAGGAACAGGGACCTACAATGAGCAGTTCTTC.

Only a few counts were recorded for this clone. The rearrangement uses TRBV20-1 and TRBJ1-4; 7 nucleotides match TRBD1. The V segment lost 3 bases and the J segment 14 bases; nucleotides outside the gene matches: 6. The CDR3 consists of 11 residues. Germline V lookup: CDR1 DFQATT, CDR2 SNEGSKA (reference sequence). The CDR3 spells CSARNPGGLFF. In DNA form, the CDR3 reads TGCAGTGCTAGGAACCCAGGGGGTCTGTTTTTT.

This clone was detected only a few times. This chain joins TRBV5-1 and TRBJ2-3; the match to TRBD2 covers 15 bases. J was trimmed by 6 bases and V by 2 bases; bases with no gene match: 4. Germline V gene data show CDR1 as SGHRS and CDR2 as YFSETQ. CDR3 length: 16 amino acids. This CDR3 is CASSFGLAGGLDTQYF. As DNA, the CDR3 is TGCGCCAGCAGCTTCGGACTAGCGGGGGGGCTGGATACGCAGTATTTT.

The chain couples TRBV27 to TRBJ2-5; 8 bases fit TRBD1. Losses at the gene ends were 1 base for V and 5 bases for J; bases not matched to a gene: 9. Per the germline V gene, CDR1 is MNHEY and CDR2 is SMNVEV (reference sequence). CDR3 length: 16 residues. The CDR3 here is CASSLFARGHGETQYF. The CDR3 DNA is TGTGCCAGCAGTTTATTCGCCAGGGGGCACGGGGAGACCCAGTACTTC.

The V and J genes are TRBV28 and TRBJ1-1; tentative D call: TRBD1 (5 bases). The CDR3 runs to 11 residues. In germline, CDR1 is MDHEN, CDR2 SYDVKM. V was shortened by 9 bases and J by 10 bases, with 15 bases between the two germline ends. The chain's CDR3 is CASSRGIRAFF. The CDR3 DNA reads TGTGCCAGTTCAAGGGGAATTCGAGCTTTCTTT.

V gene TRBV27 combines with J gene TRBJ2-3; TRBD1 matches at 8 bases. The CDR3 extends over 15 amino acids. Germline lookup yields CDR1 MNHEY and CDR2 SMNVEV (reference sequence). V dropped 5 bases and J dropped 2; count of bases not matched to a gene: 6. CDR3 sequence: CASSPRTGITDTQYF. CDR3 DNA: TGTGCCAGCAGTCCGCGGACAGGGATCACAGATACGCAGTATTTT.

There are a few counts of this clone. The chain employs TRBV5-1 and TRBJ2-2; D may be TRBD1 (6 bases). V dropped 2 bases and J dropped 1 base, with 9 bases sitting between them. In germline, CDR1 is SGHRS, CDR2 YFSETQ. This CDR3 region has 15 residues. The CDR3 sequence: CASSLTGMNTGELFF. The CDR3, as DNA: TGCGCCAGCAGCTTAACAGGGATGAACACCGGGGAGCTGTTTTTT.

Only a few counts were recorded for this clone. This sequence joins TRBV2 and TRBJ1-2; TRBD1 matches at 7 bases. Germline lookup yields CDR1 SNHLY and CDR2 FYNNEI. This CDR3 is built from 17 residues. Trimming at V came to 4 bases and at J to 5 bases, leaving 16 bases not matched to a gene. The CDR3 DNA follows: TGTGCCAGCAGTGGGTCGTCGACAGGGCTCGAAGGATATGGCTACACCTTC. Amino acids: CASSGSSTGLEGYGYTF.

This clone occurred a few times. This chain joins TRBV28 and TRBJ1-4; 8 nucleotides align to TRBD1. Per germline, CDR1 MDHEN and CDR2 SYDVKM. Trimming cost V 6 bases and J 8 bases; bases outside gene matches: 14. CDR3 size: 16 residues. This CDR3 reads CASRLKTAGGGEKLFF. DNA of the CDR3: TGTGCCAGCAGACTCAAAACCGCAGGGGGCGGCGAAAAACTGTTTTTT.

The V call is TRBV6-4, the J call TRBJ1-4; TRBD1 aligns across 9 bases. Germline CDR1 and CDR2: MRHNA and SNTAGT. The junction had 7 bases not matched to a gene; V was cut back by 10 bases and J by 7 bases. The CDR3 covers 13 residues. The chain's CDR3 is CATAGTGFEKLFF. CDR3 DNA: TGTGCCACCGCCGGGACAGGGTTTGAAAAACTGTTTTTT.

There are a few counts of this clone. The chain carries TRBV19 and TRBJ2-7, with 8 bases identical to TRBD1. Germline V gives CDR1 LNHDA, CDR2 SQIVND (reference sequence). Trimming removed 8 bases from V and 6 bases from J; junction bases left unmatched: 9. This CDR3 is 13 amino acids long. The CDR3 loop is CASSDRGKGEQYF. CDR3 coding DNA: TGTGCCAGTTCCGACAGGGGTAAAGGCGAGCAGTACTTC.

This chain links TRBV2 with TRBJ2-2; possibly TRBD1 for D (6 bases). CDR3 size: 14 residues. Trimming left V 3 bases short and J 4 bases short, with 9 bases between. Germline V gene lookup returns CDR1 SNHLY and CDR2 FYNNEI. The CDR3, as DNA: TGTGCCAGCAGTGAGAGGGGGAGCACCGGGGAGCTGTTTTTT. This gives the protein CASSERGSTGELFF. The full variable domain, rest sourced from reference TRBV2 and TRBJ2-2, is EPEVTQTPSHQVTQMGQEVILRCVPISNHLYFYWYRQILGQKVEFLVSFYNNEISEKSEIFDDQFSVERPDGSNFTLKIRSTKLEDSAMYFCASSERGSTGELFFGEGSRLTVL.

This clone was seen ten or more times. This sequence joins TRBV7-2 and TRBJ2-7; perhaps TRBD2 as D (7 bases). Germline V gene sequence: CDR1 SGHTA, CDR2 FQGNSA. The CDR3 is made up of 17 amino acids. V gave up 1 base and J gave up 2 bases, with 18 bases separating them. CDR3 coding DNA: TGTGCCAGCAGCTTAGTATTAATCGGGGGGCCCACCTACGAGCAGTACTTC. Its protein product is CASSLVLIGGPTYEQYF. Filled out from reference TRBV7-2 and TRBJ2-7, the complete variable domain reads GAGVSQSPSNKVTEKGKDVELRCDPISGHTALYWYRQSLGQGLEFLIYFQGNSAPDKSGLPSDRFSAERTGGSVSTLTIQRTQQEDSAVYLCASSLVLIGGPTYEQYFGPGTRLTVT.